One and the same sample provided the 7 T cell receptor beta chains below, sequenced in a study of cytomegalovirus exposure and HLA in healthy donors. PCR amplification relied on 60 Vbeta primers (plus 13 Jbeta primers). Produced via immunoSEQ multiplex PCR; TCRdb's table is partial and in-frame only. The sample has around 14,000 clones; roughly 63% are singletons. The sequenced sample was PBMCs. The receptors were sampled from a woman in her 50s in good health and CMV-seropositive.

Concerning this clone: The same CDR3 is also encoded by other DNA sequences in this sample. The chain recombines TRBV29-1 with TRBJ2-7; D possibly corresponds to TRBD2 (6 bases). V lost 3 bases, J lost 3 bases, and 18 bases lay in between. CDR1 and CDR2 from the germline V gene are SQVTM and ANQGSEA. CDR3 size: 15 residues. The CDR3 reads CSVDGASGQGYEQYF. The CDR3 DNA is TGCAGCGTTGACGGGGCCAGCGGGCAGGGCTACGAGCAGTACTTC.

The V call is TRBV6-1, the J call TRBJ1-2; D not resolved. V was pared by 2 bases and J by 0 bases, with 10 bases between. The CDR3 extends over 15 amino acids. From germline, CDR1 is MNHNS and CDR2 SASEGT. Here the CDR3 DNA reads TGTGCCAGCAGTGAACGTGGGCTTTCTAACTATGGCTACACCTTC. Its protein is CASSERGLSNYGYTF.

The V gene is TRBV7-2, the J gene TRBJ1-2; D ambiguous. Trimming left V 5 bases short and J 6 bases short, with 13 bases between. This CDR3 has 13 amino acids. Germline V gene data show CDR1 as SGHTA and CDR2 as FQGNSA. CDR3 DNA sequence: TGTGCCAGCAGCAGAGCTCCGAGGCATGGCTACACCTTC. Amino acids: CASSRAPRHGYTF.

This clone appeared a few times. The CDR3 protein is CASRHGELRQPQHF. DNA for the CDR3: TGCGCCAGCCGGCACGGGGAGCTTCGTCAGCCCCAGCATTTT. This chain connects TRBV10-2 to TRBJ1-5, with D unresolved. Germline CDR1 reads WSHSY; CDR2 reads SAAADI. V was pared by 8 bases and J by 6 bases, with 17 bases between. CDR3 length: 14 amino acids.

This clone was observed a handful of times. The J gene is TRBJ2-7, the V gene TRBV6-1; possibly TRBD2 for D (5 bases). This CDR3 is built from 13 residues. Per germline, CDR1 MNHNS and CDR2 SASEGT. Trimming left V 5 bases short and J 2 bases short, with 10 bases between. The CDR3 bases are TGTGCCAGCAGTAATAAGGGAGCCTACGAGCAGTACTTC. The encoded protein is CASSNKGAYEQYF.

This clone was picked up a small number of times. The chain joins TRBV4-1 to TRBJ1-5; no clear D gene. V was trimmed by 4 bases and J by 3 bases, leaving 13 bases between them. The CDR3 is 15 amino acids. Germline V CDR1 and CDR2: MGHRA, YSYEKL. The CDR3 spells CASSPLRGYNQPQHF. For the CDR3, the DNA is TGCGCCAGCAGCCCCCTCCGAGGGTACAATCAGCCCCAGCATTTT.

V and J are TRBV29-1 and TRBJ2-3; the match to TRBD2 covers 15 bases. The CDR3 has 18 residues. Germline CDR1 and CDR2: SQVTM and ANQGSEA. The trim removed 1 base at V and 0 bases at J, leaving 5 bases unmatched. The CDR3 region is CSVEGGLAGGTSTDTQYF. DNA of the CDR3: TGCAGCGTTGAAGGGGGACTAGCGGGAGGCACTAGCACAGATACGCAGTATTTT.